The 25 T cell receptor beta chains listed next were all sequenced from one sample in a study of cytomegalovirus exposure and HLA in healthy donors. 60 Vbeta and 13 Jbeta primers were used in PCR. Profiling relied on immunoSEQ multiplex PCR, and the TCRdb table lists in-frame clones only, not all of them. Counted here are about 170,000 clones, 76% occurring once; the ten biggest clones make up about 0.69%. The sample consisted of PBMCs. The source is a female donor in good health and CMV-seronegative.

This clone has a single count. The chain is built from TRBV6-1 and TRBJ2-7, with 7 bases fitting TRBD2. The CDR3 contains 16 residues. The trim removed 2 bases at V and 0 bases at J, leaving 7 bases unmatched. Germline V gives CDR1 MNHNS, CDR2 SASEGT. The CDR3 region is CASSEREGRSSYEQYF. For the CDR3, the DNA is TGTGCCAGCAGTGAAAGGGAGGGCAGAAGCTCCTACGAGCAGTACTTC.

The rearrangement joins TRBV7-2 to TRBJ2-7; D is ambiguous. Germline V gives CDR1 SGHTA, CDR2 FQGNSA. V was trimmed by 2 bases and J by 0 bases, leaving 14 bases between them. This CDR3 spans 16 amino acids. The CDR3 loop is CASSLQYLAGSYEQYF. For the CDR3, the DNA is TGTGCCAGCAGCTTACAATACCTGGCAGGCTCCTACGAGCAGTACTTC.

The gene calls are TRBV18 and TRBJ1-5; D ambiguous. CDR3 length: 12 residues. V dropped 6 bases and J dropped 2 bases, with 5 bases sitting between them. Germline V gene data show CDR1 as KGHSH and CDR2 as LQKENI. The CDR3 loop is CASSRGNQPQHF. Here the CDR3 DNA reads TGTGCCAGCTCCCGTGGCAATCAGCCCCAGCATTTT.

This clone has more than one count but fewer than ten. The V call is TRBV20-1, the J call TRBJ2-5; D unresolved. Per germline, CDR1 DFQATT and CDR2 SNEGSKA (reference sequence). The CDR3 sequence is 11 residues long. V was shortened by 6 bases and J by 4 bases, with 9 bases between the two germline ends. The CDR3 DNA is TGCAGTGCCCAATTTAGAGAGACCCAGTACTTC. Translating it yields CSAQFRETQYF.

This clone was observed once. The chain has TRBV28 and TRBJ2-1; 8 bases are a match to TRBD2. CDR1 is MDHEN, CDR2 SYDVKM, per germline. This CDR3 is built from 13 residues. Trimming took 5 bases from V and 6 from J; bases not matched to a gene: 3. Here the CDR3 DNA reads TGTGCCAGCAGTGCGGGACTAGTCAATGAGCAGTTCTTC. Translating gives CASSAGLVNEQFF.

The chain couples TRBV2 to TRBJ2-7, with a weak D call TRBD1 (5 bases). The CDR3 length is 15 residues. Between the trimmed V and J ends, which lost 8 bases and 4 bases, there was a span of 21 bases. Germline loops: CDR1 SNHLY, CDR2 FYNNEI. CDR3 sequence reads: CASPSLYGQVYEQYF. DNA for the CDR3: TGTGCCAGCCCCAGCTTGTACGGACAAGTGTACGAGCAGTACTTC.

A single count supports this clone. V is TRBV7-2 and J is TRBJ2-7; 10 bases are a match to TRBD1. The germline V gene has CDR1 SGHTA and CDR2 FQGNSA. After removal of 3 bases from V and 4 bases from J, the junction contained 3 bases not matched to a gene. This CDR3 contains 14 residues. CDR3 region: CASSFLGQGYEQYF. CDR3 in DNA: TGTGCCAGCAGCTTTTTGGGACAGGGGTACGAGCAGTACTTC.

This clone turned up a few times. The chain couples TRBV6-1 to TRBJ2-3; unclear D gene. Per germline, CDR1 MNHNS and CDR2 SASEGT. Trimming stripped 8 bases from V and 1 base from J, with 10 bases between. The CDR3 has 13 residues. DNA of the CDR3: TGTGCCAGCGTATCTATGGGCACAGATACGCAGTATTTT. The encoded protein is CASVSMGTDTQYF.

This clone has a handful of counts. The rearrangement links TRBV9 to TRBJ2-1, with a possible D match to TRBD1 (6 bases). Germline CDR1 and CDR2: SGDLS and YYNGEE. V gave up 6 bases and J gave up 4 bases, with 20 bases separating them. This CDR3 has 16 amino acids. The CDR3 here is CASTPTGRYSYNEQFF. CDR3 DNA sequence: TGTGCCAGCACACCCACAGGGCGCTACTCATACAATGAGCAGTTCTTC.

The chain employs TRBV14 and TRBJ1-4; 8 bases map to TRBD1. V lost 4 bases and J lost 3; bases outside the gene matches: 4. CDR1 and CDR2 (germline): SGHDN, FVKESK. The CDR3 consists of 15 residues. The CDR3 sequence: CASSRLQGANEKLFF. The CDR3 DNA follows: TGTGCCAGCAGCCGACTACAGGGGGCTAATGAAAAACTGTTTTTT.

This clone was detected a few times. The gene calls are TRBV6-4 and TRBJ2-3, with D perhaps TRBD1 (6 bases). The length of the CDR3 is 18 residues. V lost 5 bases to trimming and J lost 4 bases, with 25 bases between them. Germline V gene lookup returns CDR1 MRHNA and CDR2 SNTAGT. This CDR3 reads CASSRQATDSLGADTQYF. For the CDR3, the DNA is TGTGCCAGCAGTCGACAGGCTACGGACTCCCTCGGTGCAGATACGCAGTATTTT.

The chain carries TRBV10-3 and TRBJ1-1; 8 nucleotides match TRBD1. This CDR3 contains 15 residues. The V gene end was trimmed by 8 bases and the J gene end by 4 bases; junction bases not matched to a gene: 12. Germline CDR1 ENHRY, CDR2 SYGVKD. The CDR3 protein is CAIGGNDRGGTEAFF. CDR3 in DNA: TGTGCCATCGGTGGCAATGACAGGGGCGGCACTGAAGCTTTCTTT.

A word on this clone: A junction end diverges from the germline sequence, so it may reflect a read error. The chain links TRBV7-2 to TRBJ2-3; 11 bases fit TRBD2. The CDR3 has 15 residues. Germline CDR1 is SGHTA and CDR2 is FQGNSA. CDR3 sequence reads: CASSVAGGSTDTQYF. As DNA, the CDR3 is TGTGCCAGCAGCGTAGCGGGGGGGAGCACAGATACGCAGTATTTT.

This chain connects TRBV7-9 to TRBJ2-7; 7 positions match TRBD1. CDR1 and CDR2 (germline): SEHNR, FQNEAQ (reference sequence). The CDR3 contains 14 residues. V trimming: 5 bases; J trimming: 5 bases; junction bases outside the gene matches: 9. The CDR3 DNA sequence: TGTGCCAGCAGCCCGACAGGGAATTCCCACGAGCAGTACTTC. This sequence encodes CASSPTGNSHEQYF.

The DNA for the CDR3 is TGCGCCAGCAGCCACGTCTATAGGGGGAAGGTTGAAGCTTTCTTT. Translation: CASSHVYRGKVEAFF. The chain is built from TRBV4-3 and TRBJ1-1, with D tentatively TRBD1 (6 bases). The germline CDR1 and CDR2 sequences are LGHNA and YSLEER. The CDR3 runs 15 residues. V shed 3 bases and J shed 7 bases, with 18 bases lying between them.

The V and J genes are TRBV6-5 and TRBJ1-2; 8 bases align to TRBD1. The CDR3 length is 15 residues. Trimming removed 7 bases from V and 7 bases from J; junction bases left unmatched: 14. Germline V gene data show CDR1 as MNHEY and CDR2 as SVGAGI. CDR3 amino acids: CASTEDRAKGSGYTF. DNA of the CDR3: TGTGCCAGCACTGAGGACAGGGCAAAAGGGAGTGGCTACACCTTC.

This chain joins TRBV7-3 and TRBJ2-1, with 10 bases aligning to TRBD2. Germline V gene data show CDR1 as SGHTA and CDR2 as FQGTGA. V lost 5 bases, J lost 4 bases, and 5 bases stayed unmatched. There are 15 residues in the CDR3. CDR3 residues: CASSLSGRGYNEQFF. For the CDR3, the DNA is TGTGCCAGCAGCCTCAGCGGGAGGGGATACAATGAGCAGTTCTTC.

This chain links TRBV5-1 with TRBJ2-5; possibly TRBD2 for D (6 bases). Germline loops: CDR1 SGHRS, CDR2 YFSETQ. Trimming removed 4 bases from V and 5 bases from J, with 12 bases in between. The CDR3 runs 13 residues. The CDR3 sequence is CASSAPRGETQYF. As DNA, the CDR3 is TGCGCCAGCAGCGCCCCTCGGGGGGAGACCCAGTACTTC.

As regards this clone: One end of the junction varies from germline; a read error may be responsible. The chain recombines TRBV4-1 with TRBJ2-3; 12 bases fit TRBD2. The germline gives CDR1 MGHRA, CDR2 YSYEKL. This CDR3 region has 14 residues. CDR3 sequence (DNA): TGCGCCAGCAGCCAGAGACTAGCGGGGGACCCGATCGGTTTT. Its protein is CASSQRLAGDPIGF.

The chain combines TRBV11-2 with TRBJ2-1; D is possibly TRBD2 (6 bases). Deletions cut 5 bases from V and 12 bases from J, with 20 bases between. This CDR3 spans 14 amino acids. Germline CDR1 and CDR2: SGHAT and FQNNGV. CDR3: CASSRAGAGYGQFF. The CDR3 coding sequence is TGTGCCAGCAGCAGGGCTGGGGCGGGGTACGGGCAGTTCTTC.

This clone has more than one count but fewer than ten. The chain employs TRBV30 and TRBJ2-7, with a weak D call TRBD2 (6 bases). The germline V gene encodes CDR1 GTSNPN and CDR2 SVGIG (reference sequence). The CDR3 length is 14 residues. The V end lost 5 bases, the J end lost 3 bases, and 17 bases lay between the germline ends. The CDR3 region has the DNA TGTGCCTGGCGTCAGGGAGGAGGATTCTACGAGCAGTACTTC. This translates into CAWRQGGGFYEQYF.

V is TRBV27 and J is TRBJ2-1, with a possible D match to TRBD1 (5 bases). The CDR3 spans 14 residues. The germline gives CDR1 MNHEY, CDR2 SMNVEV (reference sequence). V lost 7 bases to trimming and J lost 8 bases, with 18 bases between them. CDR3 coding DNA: TGTGCCAGCACCAGGGTAGGTTATTCGGATGAGCAGTTCTTC. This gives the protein CASTRVGYSDEQFF.

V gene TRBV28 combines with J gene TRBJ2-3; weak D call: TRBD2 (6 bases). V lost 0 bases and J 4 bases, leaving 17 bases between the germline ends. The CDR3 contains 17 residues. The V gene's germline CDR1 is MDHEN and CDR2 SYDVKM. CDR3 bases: TGTGCCAGCAGTTTATGGGGGGGAGTGGCAAGGCCAGATACGCAGTATTTT. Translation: CASSLWGGVARPDTQYF.

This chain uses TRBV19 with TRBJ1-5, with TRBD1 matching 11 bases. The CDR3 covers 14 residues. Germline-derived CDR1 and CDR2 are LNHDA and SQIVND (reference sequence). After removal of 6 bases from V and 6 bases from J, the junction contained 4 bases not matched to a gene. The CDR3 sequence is CASRMGTGGQPQHF. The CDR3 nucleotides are TGTGCCAGTAGGATGGGGACAGGGGGTCAGCCCCAGCATTTT.

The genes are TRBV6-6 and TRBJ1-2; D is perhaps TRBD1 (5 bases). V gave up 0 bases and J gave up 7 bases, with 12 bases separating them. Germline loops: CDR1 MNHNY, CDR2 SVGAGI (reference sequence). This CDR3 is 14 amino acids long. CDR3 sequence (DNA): TGTGCCAGCAGTTACTCGGGGCAGCCTGGTGGCTACACCTTC. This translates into CASSYSGQPGGYTF.